This entry is about one T cell receptor (beta chain). Its antigen is as yet unknown. The sample originates from a study of blood T cells in healthy people across ages. CDR1 is SQVTM, CDR2 ANQGSEA, per germline. Trimming stripped 3 bases from V and 11 bases from J, with 19 bases between. The CDR3 runs 13 residues. Findings of the study overall: Observed TCR beta diversity showed a strong correlation with the percentage of naive T cells as measured by flow cytometry.

It was with a sample-barcoded 5' primer and a J-beta primer mix that a second PCR of roughly 7 to 12 cycles was run. Via MiXCR, TCRdb re-called the 5' RACE reads, giving one row per CDR3 protein. The repertoire has around 970,000 distinct CDR3 sequences, 51% of them found once; the top ten carry about 21%. The specimen sequenced was blood. The chain combines TRBV29-1 with TRBJ2-5; maybe TRBD2 (6 bases). This TCR was recovered from a woman aged 60-75 years in good health. The CDR3 here is CSVESGVMYGQYF. CDR3 DNA sequence: TGCAGCGTTGAGTCGGGGGTAATGTACGGGCAGTACTTC.